The 24 T cell receptor beta chains given below trace back to one sample, sequenced in a study of blood T cell repertoires in COVID-19. Using immunoSEQ multiplex PCR, the repertoire was profiled, and TCRdb retains in-frame clones only, with some absent. The sample gives approximately 300,000 clones, 80% to 95% of which show up once; roughly 18% is in the top ten. Input material: PBMCs or T cells enriched from blood (not recorded which). Every receptor here comes from a woman younger than 45 who had recovered from COVID-19.

This chain links TRBV18 with TRBJ2-7; perhaps TRBD2 as D (5 bases). Germline CDR1 and CDR2: KGHSH and LQKENI. The CDR3 runs 13 residues. The V gene lost 4 bases and the J gene lost 5 bases, with 12 bases spanning the gap. The CDR3 nucleotides read TGTGCCAGCTCACTCTATAGGGAGAACGAGCAGTACTTC. Its translation is CASSLYRENEQYF.

DNA for the CDR3: TGTGCCAGCTCGCCCGGGACTAGCTTCGCAGATACGCAGTATTTT. Translated, it gives CASSPGTSFADTQYF. The V gene is TRBV18, the J gene TRBJ2-3; the match to TRBD2 covers 9 bases. In germline, CDR1 is KGHSH, CDR2 LQKENI. J was trimmed by 4 bases and V by 6 bases; bases with no gene match: 8. CDR3 length: 15 residues. Variable domain in full (rest from reference TRBV18 and TRBJ2-3): NAGVMQNPRHLVRRRGQEARLRCSPMKGHSHVYWYRQLPEEGLKFMVYLQKENIIDESGMPKERFSAEFPKEGPSILRIQQVVRGDSAAYFCASSPGTSFADTQYFGPGTRLTVL.

This clone has more than one count but fewer than ten. J is TRBJ1-1 and V is TRBV20-1; 8 bases fit TRBD1. With 3 bases clipped from V and 0 bases from J, the junction kept 12 bases outside the gene matches. Germline CDR1 is DFQATT and CDR2 is SNEGSKA (reference sequence). The CDR3 extends over 17 amino acids. The CDR3 spells CSASGVLPGQVNTEAFF. The CDR3 DNA follows: TGCAGTGCTAGTGGGGTTCTTCCGGGACAGGTGAACACTGAAGCTTTCTTT.

The J gene is TRBJ2-5, the V gene TRBV10-2; 11 bases are shared with TRBD2. V was pared by 7 bases and J by 3 bases, with 1 base of the junction left unmatched. CDR3 length: 13 amino acids. CDR1 is WSHSY, CDR2 SAAADI, per germline. CDR3 loop: CASKLAGEETQYF. Here the CDR3 DNA reads TGCGCCAGCAAACTAGCGGGAGAAGAGACCCAGTACTTC.

This clone was counted between two and nine times. The genes are TRBV5-5 and TRBJ1-4; maybe TRBD1 (5 bases). This CDR3 comprises 14 residues. Germline CDR1 is SGHKS and CDR2 is YYEKEE (reference sequence). V lost 1 base to trimming and J lost 11 bases, with 15 bases between them. CDR3 residues: CASSLTPGFGKLFF. The CDR3 nucleotides read TGTGCCAGCAGCTTGACACCAGGGTTTGGGAAACTGTTTTTT.

V and J are TRBV28 and TRBJ2-5; 11 bases line up with TRBD2. CDR3 length: 15 residues. Germline CDR1 is MDHEN and CDR2 is SYDVKM. Trimming removed 4 bases from V and 5 bases from J; junction bases left unmatched: 6. DNA of the CDR3: TGTGCCAGCAGTTCGCCTTCTAGCGGGGGGGAGACCCAGTACTTC. This translates into CASSSPSSGGETQYF.

V is TRBV24-1 and J is TRBJ2-3; possible D gene TRBD2, 5 bases. The CDR3 is made up of 12 amino acids. Trimming shortened V by 5 bases and J by 3 bases, and 5 bases separated the two germline ends. The V gene's germline CDR1 is KGHDR and CDR2 SFDVKD. CDR3 amino acids: CATSAGTDTQYF. DNA for the CDR3: TGTGCCACCAGTGCGGGGACAGATACGCAGTATTTT.

The count of this clone is one. The CDR3 DNA reads as TGTGCCAGCAGCTTAGGTCCTAGCGGGATCTCCTACAATGAGCAGTTCTTC. Translating gives CASSLGPSGISYNEQFF. This sequence joins TRBV7-9 and TRBJ2-1, with TRBD2 identical over 9 bases. Germline CDR1 SEHNR, CDR2 FQNEAQ (reference sequence). J was trimmed by 0 bases and V by 1 base; bases with no gene match: 4. The CDR3 consists of 17 residues.

The V call is TRBV11-3, the J call TRBJ1-1, with D perhaps matching TRBD1 (6 bases). There are 13 residues in the CDR3. Germline V gene sequence: CDR1 SGHNT, CDR2 YENEEA. Trimming pared 6 bases from V and 0 bases from J, leaving 8 bases between. DNA for the CDR3: TGTGCCAGCAGAGGGGGTTTGAACACTGAAGCTTTCTTT. Amino acid sequence: CASRGGLNTEAFF. Full variable domain (missing parts from reference TRBV11-3 and TRBJ1-1): EAGVVQSPRYKIIEKKQPVAFWCNPISGHNTLYWYLQNLGQGPELLIRYENEEAVDDSQLPKDRFSAERLKGVDSTLKIQPAELGDSAVYLCASRGGLNTEAFFGQGTRLTVV.

The rearrangement uses TRBV4-3 and TRBJ2-7, with D maybe TRBD1 (6 bases). Trimming took 4 bases from V and 0 from J, leaving 16 bases between them. The CDR3 is 16 amino acids. CDR1 is LGHNA and CDR2 is YSLEER in the germline V gene. In DNA, the CDR3 is TGCGCCAGCAGCCCTACGACAGGAGATCCCTCCTACGAGCAGTACTTC. Translated: CASSPTTGDPSYEQYF.

V usage is TRBV18 and J usage is TRBJ1-4; D is ambiguous. Germline CDR1 is KGHSH and CDR2 is LQKENI. V gave up 6 bases and J gave up 5 bases, with 13 bases separating them. This CDR3 is 14 amino acids long. The CDR3 sequence is CASSSGLQNEKLFF. CDR3 DNA sequence: TGTGCCAGCTCCTCGGGGTTACAGAATGAAAAACTGTTTTTT. The whole variable domain, filled in from reference TRBV18 and TRBJ1-4, reads NAGVMQNPRHLVRRRGQEARLRCSPMKGHSHVYWYRQLPEEGLKFMVYLQKENIIDESGMPKERFSAEFPKEGPSILRIQQVVRGDSAAYFCASSSGLQNEKLFFGSGTQLSVL.

The rearrangement joins TRBV27 to TRBJ1-5; maybe TRBD1 (6 bases). The V end was cut by 6 bases, the J end by 7 bases, with 16 bases between. Germline CDR1 is MNHEY and CDR2 is SMNVEV (reference sequence). This CDR3 spans 14 amino acids. Here the CDR3 reads CASSRGGIRQPQHF. In DNA, the CDR3 is TGTGCCAGCAGCCGAGGGGGAATTCGCCAGCCCCAGCATTTT.

The V call is TRBV15, the J call TRBJ1-1; D possibly corresponds to TRBD1 (5 bases). The V gene lost 8 bases and the J gene lost 3 bases, with 10 bases spanning the gap. This CDR3 contains 12 residues. Germline V CDR1 and CDR2: LNHNV, YYDKDF (reference sequence). The CDR3 DNA reads TGTGCCACCCTAGGGGCGGACACTGAAGCTTTCTTT. Protein product: CATLGADTEAFF.

This clone was counted a single time. The rearrangement joins TRBV7-9 to TRBJ1-1, with 7 nucleotides matching TRBD1. The germline V gene encodes CDR1 SEHNR and CDR2 FQNEAQ (reference sequence). This CDR3 is 15 amino acids long. V lost 5 bases and J lost 2; bases outside the gene matches: 8. CDR3 region: CASSTGTVSNTEAFF. CDR3 coding DNA: TGTGCCAGCAGCACCGGGACAGTAAGTAACACTGAAGCTTTCTTT.

This chain connects TRBV4-2 to TRBJ2-5; possibly TRBD2 for D (6 bases). V gave up 1 base and J gave up 1 base, with 13 bases separating them. This CDR3 spans 16 amino acids. Per germline, CDR1 LGHNA and CDR2 YNFKEQ. The CDR3 loop is CASSQASLGGQETQYF. Here the CDR3 DNA reads TGTGCCAGCAGCCAAGCATCGTTGGGGGGCCAAGAGACCCAGTACTTC.

Here the CDR3 reads CASSNRDNMNTEAFF. CDR3 nucleotide sequence: TGTGCCAGTAGTAACCGGGACAACATGAACACTGAAGCTTTCTTT. The rearrangement links TRBV19 to TRBJ1-1, with D possibly TRBD1 on 6 matching bases. The CDR3 spans 15 residues. Germline CDR1 LNHDA, CDR2 SQIVND (reference sequence). Trimming removed 4 bases from V and 0 bases from J, with 12 bases in between. Supplemented by reference TRBV19 and TRBJ1-1, the full variable domain reads DGGITQSPKYLFRKEGQNVTLSCEQNLNHDAMYWYRQDPGQGLRLIYYSQIVNDFQKGDIAEGYSVSREKKESFPLTVTSAQKNPTAFYLCASSNRDNMNTEAFFGQGTRLTVV.

This clone showed up just once. The chain links TRBV5-1 to TRBJ2-1, with 7 bases fitting TRBD2. Unmatched junction bases numbered 1, after V lost 0 bases and J lost 7 bases. The CDR3 covers 13 residues. The V gene's germline CDR1 is SGHRS and CDR2 YFSETQ. The CDR3 reads CASSLGLANEQFF. The CDR3 DNA is TGCGCCAGCAGCTTGGGACTAGCAAATGAGCAGTTCTTC.

The chain employs TRBV12-3 or TRBV12-4 and TRBJ2-1; tentatively, D is TRBD1 (6 bases). CDR3 length: 12 amino acids. The V and J ends lost 6 bases and 5 bases respectively, with 8 bases between them. CDR3 in amino acids: CASRRTDNEQFF. The CDR3 nucleotides are TGTGCCAGCAGACGGACAGACAATGAGCAGTTCTTC.

This clone was seen just once. The rearrangement links TRBV11-2 to TRBJ2-7; 7 nucleotides agree with TRBD2. Germline V gives CDR1 SGHAT, CDR2 FQNNGV. CDR3 size: 14 residues. Trimming removed 5 bases from V and 5 bases from J; junction bases left unmatched: 9. The CDR3: CASSPRDYTNEQYF. CDR3 sequence (DNA): TGTGCCAGCAGCCCCAGGGACTATACAAACGAGCAGTACTTC. Looking up the rest from reference TRBV11-2 and TRBJ2-7 gives the full variable domain: EAGVAQSPRYKIIEKRQSVAFWCNPISGHATLYWYQQILGQGPKLLIQFQNNGVVDDSQLPKDRFSAERLKGVDSTLKIQPAKLEDSAVYLCASSPRDYTNEQYFGPGTRLTVT.

The V and J genes are TRBV5-5 and TRBJ2-3; 11 nucleotides agree with TRBD2. The junction had 6 bases not matched to a gene; V was cut back by 0 bases and J by 3 bases. CDR3 length equals 17 residues. CDR1 and CDR2 from the germline V gene are SGHKS and YYEKEE (reference sequence). CDR3 sequence reads: CASSLGTSGRGTDTQYF. The CDR3 DNA is TGTGCCAGCAGCTTGGGAACTAGCGGGAGAGGAACAGATACGCAGTATTTT.

The chain carries TRBV24-1 and TRBJ2-1, with D possibly being TRBD2 (6 bases). The CDR3 consists of 17 residues. The V and J ends lost 4 bases and 4 bases respectively, with 19 bases between them. CDR1 is KGHDR and CDR2 is SFDVKD in the germline V gene. In nucleotides, the CDR3 is TGTGCCACCAGTGACCGGGGCGGCGGGATCCGGTACAATGAGCAGTTCTTC. Translated, it gives CATSDRGGGIRYNEQFF.

This chain joins TRBV29-1 and TRBJ2-7; the match to TRBD2 covers 7 bases. Germline lookup yields CDR1 SQVTM and CDR2 ANQGSEA. The CDR3 covers 17 residues. The junction had 16 bases not matched to a gene; V was cut back by 1 base and J by 4 bases. CDR3 sequence: CSVEAVEVGGENYEQYF. Written as DNA, the CDR3 is TGCAGCGTTGAAGCCGTCGAAGTGGGAGGGGAGAATTACGAGCAGTACTTC.

The table lists this clone with a count of one. V gene TRBV28 combines with J gene TRBJ2-1; 8 bases fit TRBD1. This CDR3 contains 16 residues. Per the germline V gene, CDR1 is MDHEN and CDR2 is SYDVKM. Unmatched junction bases numbered 13, after V lost 7 bases and J lost 5 bases. CDR3 protein: CASTPPLGQVNNEQFF. The CDR3 coding sequence is TGTGCCAGCACCCCACCGTTGGGACAGGTGAACAATGAGCAGTTCTTC.

V and J are TRBV12-5 and TRBJ2-3; 13 nucleotides match TRBD2. With V trimmed by 6 bases and J by 2 bases, 8 bases remained unmatched. Germline lookup yields CDR1 LGHNT and CDR2 FRNRAP. CDR3 length: 17 residues. CDR3 in amino acids: CASGRGLAGLYTDTQYF. In DNA form, the CDR3 reads TGTGCTAGTGGAAGGGGACTAGCGGGACTCTACACAGATACGCAGTATTTT.